Shown below are 7 T cell receptor beta chains from a single sample sequenced in a study of post-analysis software for immune sequencing data. Their recognized antigens are unknown. Study-level findings and limits: Patients showed TRBV5-6, TRBV5-1 and TRBV20-1 among 4 or 5 TRBV segments more frequent than in controls.

cDNA libraries of TCR beta carried unique molecular identifiers. TCRdb used MiXCR to reprocess the PCR reads, holding one entry per CDR3 protein. The sample lists 150,000 to 200,000 distinct CDR3 sequences; 30% were seen once. Sequencing used blood. The receptors were sampled from a girl aged 10 to 17 with multiple sclerosis.

This rearrangement joins TRBV28 to TRBJ2-2; D not certain. The CDR3 extends over 13 amino acids. The ends were cut back, 6 bases at V and 2 bases at J, with 7 bases in the middle. Germline CDR1 is MDHEN and CDR2 is SYDVKM. DNA of the CDR3: TGTGCCAGCAGGGAGATAAACACCGGGGAGCTGTTTTTT. Protein: CASREINTGELFF.

This clonotype was counted at least ten times. The chain is built from TRBV12-3 or TRBV12-4 and TRBJ2-5; 13 bases agree with TRBD2. After removal of 1 base from V and 4 bases from J, the junction contained 6 bases not matched to a gene. This CDR3 has 17 residues. The CDR3 reads CASSLGRLAGGGETQYF. The CDR3 DNA reads as TGTGCCAGCAGTTTAGGAAGACTAGCGGGAGGCGGAGAGACCCAGTACTTC.

With regard to this clonotype: A much more abundant neighbour one base away suggests this may be a read error. This CDR3 is CASSPSWTGYGASVLTF. Here the CDR3 DNA reads TGTGCCAGCAGCCCCTCTTGGACAGGGTATGGGGCCAGCGTCCTGACTTTC. The J gene is TRBJ2-6, the V gene TRBV6-6; 8 nucleotides match TRBD1. The germline gives CDR1 MNHNY, CDR2 SVGAGI (reference sequence). The CDR3 loop spans 17 amino acids.

Points on this clonotype: This sequence may be a read error, since a much larger clone differs from it by one base. The CDR3 reads CSAEGIGKNEQYF. CDR3 nucleotide sequence: TGCAGCGCTGAGGGAATCGGGAAGAATGAGCAGTACTTC. The gene calls are TRBV29-1 and TRBJ2-5, with D perhaps TRBD2 (5 bases). CDR1 SQVTM and CDR2 ANQGSEA come from the germline V gene. The CDR3 consists of 13 residues. Trimming removed 7 bases from V and 11 bases from J, with 23 bases in between.

This clonotype was recorded a few times. The CDR3 loop reads CASSKRSGPPYEQYF. The CDR3 nucleotides are TGTGCCAGCAGCAAAAGGTCAGGGCCCCCCTACGAGCAGTACTTC. The chain uses TRBV11-3 and TRBJ2-7; possibly TRBD1 for D (5 bases). Trimming left V 5 bases short and J 2 bases short, with 16 bases between. Germline V gene lookup returns CDR1 SGHNT and CDR2 YENEEA. This CDR3 contains 15 residues.

Note on this clonotype: This sequence may be a read error, since a much larger clone differs from it by one base. The chain combines TRBV5-1 with TRBJ2-6; TRBD2 is a possible D gene (5 bases). The CDR3 runs 17 residues. V was pared by 0 bases and J by 0 bases, with 10 bases between. CDR1 is SGHRS and CDR2 is YFSETQ in the germline V gene. The CDR3 loop reads CASSLGRAGSGANVLTF. The CDR3 coding sequence is TGCGCCAGCAGCTTGGGTAGGGCGGGCTCTGGGGCCAACGTCCTGACTTTC. The full variable domain, completed using reference TRBV5-1 and TRBJ2-6, is KAGVTQTPRYLIKTRGQQVTLSCSPISGHRSVSWYQQTPGQGLQFLFEYFSETQRNKGNFPGRFSGRQFSNSRSEMNVSTLELGDSALYLCASSLGRAGSGANVLTFGAGSRLTVL.

This clonotype was recorded at least ten times. The V and J genes are TRBV10-1 and TRBJ2-5, with D possibly TRBD2 on 6 matching bases. This CDR3 is 15 amino acids long. V was trimmed by 7 bases and J by 1 base, leaving 16 bases between them. Looked up from germline, CDR1 is WNHNN and CDR2 is SYGVQD (reference sequence). The CDR3 region is CASKEIAAPQETQYF. CDR3 DNA: TGCGCCAGCAAGGAAATAGCGGCCCCCCAAGAGACCCAGTACTTC.